This TCR beta chain derives from a study of shared clonotypes between healthy human individuals. Germline loops: CDR1 KGHSH, CDR2 LQKENI. The CDR3 sequence is 15 residues long. Trimming removed 3 bases at V and 0 bases at J, with 12 bases between. As to this clone: Its target is unknown.

Donors included only healthy HIV-negative adults lacking recent acute infections or vaccinations. Study-level findings and limits: The study generally estimated greater richness for naive than memory subsets.

This table comes from immunoSEQ multiplex PCR, and its TCRdb copy is limited to in-frame clones, with some not included. The table records about 600,000 clones, almost 97% of them present only once. Material for sequencing was naive CD4+ T cells sorted from blood. Subset defined: CD45RA+ positively selected. The chain links TRBV18 to TRBJ2-7; TRBD2 might be the D (5 bases). The clonotype was recovered from a woman aged 25 to 39 in good health. CDR3: CASSPGLGSSYEQYF. In DNA form, the CDR3 reads TGTGCCAGCTCACCCGGACTTGGGAGCTCCTACGAGCAGTACTTC.